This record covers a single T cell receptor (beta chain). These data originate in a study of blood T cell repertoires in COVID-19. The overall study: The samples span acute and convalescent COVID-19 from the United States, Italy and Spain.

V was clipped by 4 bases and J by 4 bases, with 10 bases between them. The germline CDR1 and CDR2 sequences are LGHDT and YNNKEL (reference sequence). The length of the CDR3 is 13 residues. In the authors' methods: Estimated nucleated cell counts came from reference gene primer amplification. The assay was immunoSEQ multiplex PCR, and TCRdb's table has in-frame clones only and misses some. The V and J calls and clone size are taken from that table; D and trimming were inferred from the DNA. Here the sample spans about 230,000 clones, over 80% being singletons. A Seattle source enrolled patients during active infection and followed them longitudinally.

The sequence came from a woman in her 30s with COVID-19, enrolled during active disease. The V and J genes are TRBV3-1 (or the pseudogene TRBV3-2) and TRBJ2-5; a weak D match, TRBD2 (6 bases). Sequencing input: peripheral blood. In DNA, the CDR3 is TGTGCCAGCAGCCCGACTAGGGTAGAGACCCAGTACTTC. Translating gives CASSPTRVETQYF.